This T cell receptor (beta chain) was recovered during a study of T cell responses to AZD1222 COVID-19 vaccine. The CDR3 is 16 amino acids. Germline V gene lookup returns CDR1 SGHRS and CDR2 YFSETQ. The V gene end was trimmed by 7 bases and the J gene end by 1 base; junction bases not matched to a gene: 6. Sequencing was performed with immunoSEQ multiplex PCR; in TCRdb, only in-frame clones are kept and a portion is missing. The data show 100,000 or so clones, around nine tenths seen once. This rearrangement joins TRBV5-1 to TRBJ2-2; 11 bases are a match to TRBD2. This sequence was found in an adult in good health. Sequences were derived from peripheral blood, sampled on day 0 of AZD1222 vaccination. CDR3 coding DNA: TGCGCCAGCCGTACCGGGACTAGCGGGAACACCGGGGAGCTGTTTTTT. It yields the protein CASRTGTSGNTGELFF.